The 8 T cell receptor beta chains reported below all come from one sample, sequenced in a study of response to subunit inactivated influenza vaccine. In TCRdb, the RT-PCR reads were re-called with MiXCR into one record per CDR3 protein. The sample shows about 650,000 distinct CDR3 sequences, 15% to 17% of them seen only once. The sequenced sample was PBMCs from blood, obtained roughly 13 days after vaccination. The receptors here all came from a man between 45 and 60 years old who received an inactivated influenza vaccine.

The chain carries TRBV6-5 and TRBJ2-7; possibly TRBD2 for D (7 bases). This CDR3 spans 15 amino acids. CDR1 and CDR2 from the germline V gene are MNHEY and SVGAGI. V lost 0 bases and J 4 bases, leaving 13 bases between the germline ends. CDR3 sequence reads: CASSYSRRGPYEQYF. CDR3 DNA: TGTGCCAGCAGTTACTCGAGGCGGGGGCCGTACGAGCAGTACTTC.

This clonotype has only a few counts. The V gene is TRBV7-9, the J gene TRBJ1-1; 9 bases agree with TRBD1. The CDR3 consists of 15 residues. Losses at the gene ends were 4 bases for V and 6 bases for J; bases not matched to a gene: 9. In germline, CDR1 is SEHNR, CDR2 FQNEAQ (reference sequence). The CDR3 loop reads CASSSLGTGISEAFF. The CDR3 bases are TGTGCCAGCAGCTCATTGGGGACAGGGATTTCTGAAGCTTTCTTT. The full variable domain, completed using reference TRBV7-9 and TRBJ1-1, is DTGVSQNPRHKITKRGQNVTFRCDPISEHNRLYWYRQTLGQGPEFLTYFQNEAQLEKSRLLSDRFSAERPKGSFSTLEIQRTEQGDSAMYLCASSSLGTGISEAFFGQGTRLTVV.

This rearrangement joins TRBV7-8 to TRBJ2-1; 7 bases match TRBD1. The V gene's germline CDR1 is SGHVS and CDR2 FQNEAQ. The V segment lost 5 bases and the J segment 11 bases; nucleotides outside the gene matches: 6. The CDR3 totals 12 residues. CDR3 in DNA: TGTGCCAGCAGCCCAAGACAGGGAAAGCAGTTCTTC. Translating it yields CASSPRQGKQFF.

This clonotype was picked up many times. This chain joins TRBV19 and TRBJ1-5, with D hard to call. Germline V lookup: CDR1 LNHDA, CDR2 SQIVND (reference sequence). V was shortened by 3 bases and J by 7 bases, with 10 bases between the two germline ends. The CDR3 consists of 13 residues. The CDR3 nucleotides are TGTGCCAGTAGTATTGAGGGCGGCCAGCCCCAGCATTTT. Translation: CASSIEGGQPQHF.

This clonotype was seen more than once but under ten times. The chain couples TRBV5-1 to TRBJ2-1; 7 bases agree with TRBD2. With V trimmed by 7 bases and J by 7 bases, 8 bases remained unmatched. This CDR3 spans 13 amino acids. CDR1 SGHRS and CDR2 YFSETQ come from the germline V gene. The CDR3 reads CASFGPGGNEQFF. The CDR3 nucleotides are TGCGCCAGCTTTGGCCCGGGGGGAAATGAGCAGTTCTTC.

The chain employs TRBV29-1 and TRBJ2-4, with D perhaps being TRBD1 or TRBD2 (7 bases each). V was trimmed by 2 bases and J by 9 bases, leaving 20 bases between them. The germline gives CDR1 SQVTM, CDR2 ANQGSEA. This CDR3 is built from 15 residues. The CDR3 DNA reads as TGCAGCGTTGAAACGCAGGGGGGGGGATTTCGCATTCAGTACTTC. Translated, it gives CSVETQGGGFRIQYF.

This chain uses TRBV29-1 with TRBJ2-1; D not resolved. The V gene lost 3 bases and the J gene lost 4 bases, with 7 bases spanning the gap. Germline V CDR1 and CDR2: SQVTM, ANQGSEA. The CDR3 runs 12 residues. CDR3 sequence (DNA): TGCAGCGTTGATCGGGTTTACAATGAGCAGTTCTTC. Translated: CSVDRVYNEQFF.

This clonotype was observed many times. This chain uses TRBV28 with TRBJ2-7; D gene uncertain. This CDR3 contains 13 residues. Germline V gives CDR1 MDHEN, CDR2 SYDVKM. The ends were cut back, 2 bases at V and 2 bases at J, with 7 bases in the middle. The CDR3 sequence is CASSLGEPYEQYF. CDR3 nucleotides: TGTGCCAGCAGTTTAGGGGAACCCTACGAGCAGTACTTC.